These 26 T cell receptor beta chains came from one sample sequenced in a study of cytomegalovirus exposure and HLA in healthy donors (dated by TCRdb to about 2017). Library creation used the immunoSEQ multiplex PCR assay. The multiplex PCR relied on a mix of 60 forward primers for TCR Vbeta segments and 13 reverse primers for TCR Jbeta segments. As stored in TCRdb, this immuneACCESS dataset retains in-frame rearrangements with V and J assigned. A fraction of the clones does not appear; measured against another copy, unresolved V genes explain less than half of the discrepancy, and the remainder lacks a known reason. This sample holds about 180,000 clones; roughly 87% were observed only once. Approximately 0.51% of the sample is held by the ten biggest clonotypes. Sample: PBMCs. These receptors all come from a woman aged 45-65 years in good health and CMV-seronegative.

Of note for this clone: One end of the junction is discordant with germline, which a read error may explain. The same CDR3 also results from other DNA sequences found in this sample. CDR3 protein: CASSSGQGGTEAFF. The CDR3 nucleotides read TGTGCCAGCAGCTCCGGACAGGGGGGCACTGAAGCTTTTTTT. The chain employs TRBV11-3 and TRBJ1-1, with 10 nucleotides matching TRBD1. This CDR3 has 14 residues. Germline V gene sequence: CDR1 SGHNT, CDR2 YENEEA.

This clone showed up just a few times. The CDR3 loop is CASFRDTVNTEAFF. In DNA form, the CDR3 reads TGCGCCAGCTTCCGGGACACCGTGAACACTGAAGCTTTCTTT. The chain employs TRBV5-1 and TRBJ1-1, with a tentative D call TRBD1 (6 bases). Trimming left V 7 bases short and J 0 bases short, with 13 bases between. CDR1 is SGHRS, CDR2 YFSETQ, per germline. The CDR3 sequence is 14 residues long. Combining the CDR3 with reference TRBV5-1 and TRBJ1-1 gives the whole variable domain KAGVTQTPRYLIKTRGQQVTLSCSPISGHRSVSWYQQTPGQGLQFLFEYFSETQRNKGNFPGRFSGRQFSNSRSEMNVSTLELGDSALYLCASFRDTVNTEAFFGQGTRLTVV.

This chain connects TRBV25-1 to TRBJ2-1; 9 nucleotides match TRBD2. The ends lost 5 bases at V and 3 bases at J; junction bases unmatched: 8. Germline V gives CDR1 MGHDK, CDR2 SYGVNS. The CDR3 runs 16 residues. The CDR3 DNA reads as TGTGCCAGCAGTCCGAACCTAGCGGGACGCTACAATGAGCAGTTCTTC. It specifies CASSPNLAGRYNEQFF.

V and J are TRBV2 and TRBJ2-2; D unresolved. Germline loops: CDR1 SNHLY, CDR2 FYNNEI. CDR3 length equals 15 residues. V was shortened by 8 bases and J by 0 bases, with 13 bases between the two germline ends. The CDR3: CASQRRRTNTGELFF. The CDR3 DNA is TGTGCCAGCCAGCGTAGACGTACGAACACCGGGGAGCTGTTTTTT.

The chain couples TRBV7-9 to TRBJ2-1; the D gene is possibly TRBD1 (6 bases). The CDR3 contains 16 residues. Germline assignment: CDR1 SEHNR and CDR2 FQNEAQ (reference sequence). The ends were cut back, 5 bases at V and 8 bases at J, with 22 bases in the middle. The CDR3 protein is CASSLEWGLGAHEQFF. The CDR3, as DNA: TGTGCCAGCAGCCTAGAATGGGGGCTAGGCGCCCATGAGCAGTTCTTC.

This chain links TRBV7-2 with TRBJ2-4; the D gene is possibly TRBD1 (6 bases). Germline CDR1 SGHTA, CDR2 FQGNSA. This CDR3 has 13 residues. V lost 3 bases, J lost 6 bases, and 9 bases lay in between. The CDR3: CASSLKGGNIQYF. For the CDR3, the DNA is TGTGCCAGCAGCTTGAAAGGGGGAAACATTCAGTACTTC.

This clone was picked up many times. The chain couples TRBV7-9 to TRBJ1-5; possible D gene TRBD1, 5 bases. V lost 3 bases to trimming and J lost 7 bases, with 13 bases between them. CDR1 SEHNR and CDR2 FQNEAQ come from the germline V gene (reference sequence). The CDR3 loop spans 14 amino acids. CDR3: CASSLDILDQPQHF. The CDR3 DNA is TGTGCCAGCAGCTTGGACATCCTCGACCAGCCCCAGCATTTT.

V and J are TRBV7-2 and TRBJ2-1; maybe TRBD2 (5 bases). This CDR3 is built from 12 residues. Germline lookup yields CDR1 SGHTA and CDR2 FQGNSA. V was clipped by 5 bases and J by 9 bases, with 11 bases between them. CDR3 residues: CASSQDYTEQFF. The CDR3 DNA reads TGTGCCAGCAGCCAAGACTATACTGAGCAGTTCTTC.

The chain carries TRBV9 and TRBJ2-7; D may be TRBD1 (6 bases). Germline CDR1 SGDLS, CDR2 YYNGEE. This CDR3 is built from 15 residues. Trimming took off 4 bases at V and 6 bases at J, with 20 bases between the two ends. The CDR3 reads CASSPQQGTLSEQYF. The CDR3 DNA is TGTGCCAGCAGCCCTCAACAGGGAACCTTATCCGAGCAGTACTTC.

As DNA, the CDR3 is TGTGCCAGCAGTCCCACCCCATCGGGCAATCAGCCCCAGCATTTT. Its protein product is CASSPTPSGNQPQHF. The chain couples TRBV27 to TRBJ1-5, with unresolved D. CDR1 and CDR2 (germline): MNHEY, SMNVEV (reference sequence). The CDR3 totals 15 residues. Trimming removed 5 bases at V and 2 bases at J, with 13 bases between.

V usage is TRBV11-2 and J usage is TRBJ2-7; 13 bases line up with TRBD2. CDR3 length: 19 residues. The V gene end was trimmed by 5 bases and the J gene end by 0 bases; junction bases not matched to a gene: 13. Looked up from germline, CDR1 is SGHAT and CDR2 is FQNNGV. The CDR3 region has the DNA TGTGCCAGCAGCGAGTGGGGAACTAGCGGGGGGGCCCACTCCTACGAGCAGTACTTC. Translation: CASSEWGTSGGAHSYEQYF. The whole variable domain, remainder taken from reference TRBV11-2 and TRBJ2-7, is EAGVAQSPRYKIIEKRQSVAFWCNPISGHATLYWYQQILGQGPKLLIQFQNNGVVDDSQLPKDRFSAERLKGVDSTLKIQPAKLEDSAVYLCASSEWGTSGGAHSYEQYFGPGTRLTVT.

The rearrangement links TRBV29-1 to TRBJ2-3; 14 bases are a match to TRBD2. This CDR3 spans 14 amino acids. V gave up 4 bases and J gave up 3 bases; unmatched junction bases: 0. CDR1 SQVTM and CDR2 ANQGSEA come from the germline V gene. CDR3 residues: CSVGTSGGTDTQYF. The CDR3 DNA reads TGCAGCGTTGGGACTAGCGGGGGGACAGATACGCAGTATTTT.

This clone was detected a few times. CDR3 amino acids: CASAEAGSGLNEQFF. The CDR3 DNA reads TGTGCCAGCGCTGAGGCAGGGAGCGGACTAAACGAGCAGTTCTTC. This chain connects TRBV9 to TRBJ2-1; D possibly corresponds to TRBD2 (6 bases). V was shortened by 7 bases and J by 10 bases, with 24 bases between the two germline ends. Germline lookup yields CDR1 SGDLS and CDR2 YYNGEE. The CDR3 loop spans 15 amino acids.

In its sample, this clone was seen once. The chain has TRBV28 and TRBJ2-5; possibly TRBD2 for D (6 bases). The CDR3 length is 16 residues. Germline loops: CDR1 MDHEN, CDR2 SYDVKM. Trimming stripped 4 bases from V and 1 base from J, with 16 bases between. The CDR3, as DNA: TGTGCCAGCAGTTCTTGGGCGGGGTACACCCAAGAGACCCAGTACTTC. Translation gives CASSSWAGYTQETQYF.

Here the CDR3 DNA reads TGTGCCACCGGGACACAACAAGAGACCCAGTACTTC. Protein: CATGTQQETQYF. The V gene is TRBV10-3, the J gene TRBJ2-5; maybe TRBD1 (6 bases). The germline V gene has CDR1 ENHRY and CDR2 SYGVKD. CDR3 length: 12 amino acids. The ends were cut back, 10 bases at V and 2 bases at J, with 11 bases in the middle.

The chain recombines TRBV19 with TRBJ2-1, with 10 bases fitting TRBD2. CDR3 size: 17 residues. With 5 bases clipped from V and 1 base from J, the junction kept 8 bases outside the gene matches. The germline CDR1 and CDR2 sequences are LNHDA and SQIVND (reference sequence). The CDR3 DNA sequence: TGTGCCAGTAGTGCTGCTAGCGGGAGTGATTCCTACAATGAGCAGTTCTTC. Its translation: CASSAASGSDSYNEQFF. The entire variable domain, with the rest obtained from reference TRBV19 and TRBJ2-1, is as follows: DGGITQSPKYLFRKEGQNVTLSCEQNLNHDAMYWYRQDPGQGLRLIYYSQIVNDFQKGDIAEGYSVSREKKESFPLTVTSAQKNPTAFYLCASSAASGSDSYNEQFFGPGTRLTVL.

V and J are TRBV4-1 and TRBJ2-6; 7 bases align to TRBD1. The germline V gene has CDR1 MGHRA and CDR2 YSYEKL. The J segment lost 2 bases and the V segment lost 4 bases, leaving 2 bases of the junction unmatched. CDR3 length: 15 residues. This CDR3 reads CASSPTGAGANVLTF. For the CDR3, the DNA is TGCGCCAGCAGCCCCACAGGGGCTGGGGCCAACGTCCTGACTTTC.

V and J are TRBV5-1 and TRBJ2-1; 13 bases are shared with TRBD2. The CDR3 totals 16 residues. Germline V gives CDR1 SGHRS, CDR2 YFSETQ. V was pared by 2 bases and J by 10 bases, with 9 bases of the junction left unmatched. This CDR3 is CASSFTSGRALGEQFF. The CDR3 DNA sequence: TGCGCCAGCAGCTTTACTAGCGGGAGGGCCTTAGGGGAGCAGTTCTTC.

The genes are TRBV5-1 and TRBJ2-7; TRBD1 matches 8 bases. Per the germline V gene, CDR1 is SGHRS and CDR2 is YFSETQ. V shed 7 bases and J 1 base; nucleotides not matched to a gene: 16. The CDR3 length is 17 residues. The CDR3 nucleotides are TGCGCCAGCTCCGCTTGGGGTGGACAGGGTGGGTCCTACGAGCAGTACTTC. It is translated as CASSAWGGQGGSYEQYF. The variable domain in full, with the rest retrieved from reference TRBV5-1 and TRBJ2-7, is KAGVTQTPRYLIKTRGQQVTLSCSPISGHRSVSWYQQTPGQGLQFLFEYFSETQRNKGNFPGRFSGRQFSNSRSEMNVSTLELGDSALYLCASSAWGGQGGSYEQYFGPGTRLTVT.

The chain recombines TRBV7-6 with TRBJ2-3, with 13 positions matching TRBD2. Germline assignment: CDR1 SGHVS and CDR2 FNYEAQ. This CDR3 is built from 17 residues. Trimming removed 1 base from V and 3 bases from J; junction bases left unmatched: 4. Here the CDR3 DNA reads TGTGCCAGCAGCTTAGATCGGACTAGCGGGGGTACAGATACGCAGTATTTT. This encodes CASSLDRTSGGTDTQYF.

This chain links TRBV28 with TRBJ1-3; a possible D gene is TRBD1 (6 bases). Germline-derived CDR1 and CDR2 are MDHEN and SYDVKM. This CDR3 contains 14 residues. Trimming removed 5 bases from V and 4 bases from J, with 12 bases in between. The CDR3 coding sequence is TGTGCCAGCAGTCTTTACAGGGCCGGAAACACCATATATTTT. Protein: CASSLYRAGNTIYF.

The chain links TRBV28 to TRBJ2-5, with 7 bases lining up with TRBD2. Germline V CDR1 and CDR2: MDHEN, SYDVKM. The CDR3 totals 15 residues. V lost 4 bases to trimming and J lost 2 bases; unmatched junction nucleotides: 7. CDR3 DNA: TGTGCCAGCAGTTCCACTCTAGCGGAGCAAGAGACCCAGTACTTC. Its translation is CASSSTLAEQETQYF. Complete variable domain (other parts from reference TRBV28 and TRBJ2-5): DVKVTQSSRYLVKRTGEKVFLECVQDMDHENMFWYRQDPGLGLRLIYFSYDVKMKEKGDIPEGYSVSREKKERFSLILESASTNQTSMYLCASSSTLAEQETQYFGPGTRLLVL.

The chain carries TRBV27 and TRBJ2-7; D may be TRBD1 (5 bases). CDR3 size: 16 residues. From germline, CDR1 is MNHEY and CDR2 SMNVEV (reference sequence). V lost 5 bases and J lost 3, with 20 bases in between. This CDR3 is CASSPYRLGQDYEQYF. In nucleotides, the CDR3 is TGTGCCAGCAGTCCCTATCGATTAGGACAAGACTACGAGCAGTACTTC.

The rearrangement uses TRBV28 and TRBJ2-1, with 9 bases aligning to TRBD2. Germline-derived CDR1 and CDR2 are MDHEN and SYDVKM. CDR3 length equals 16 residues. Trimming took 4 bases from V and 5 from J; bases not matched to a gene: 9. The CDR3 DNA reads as TGTGCCAGCAGTTCCTCCGGGACTAGCCTAGACAATGAGCAGTTCTTC. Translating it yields CASSSSGTSLDNEQFF.

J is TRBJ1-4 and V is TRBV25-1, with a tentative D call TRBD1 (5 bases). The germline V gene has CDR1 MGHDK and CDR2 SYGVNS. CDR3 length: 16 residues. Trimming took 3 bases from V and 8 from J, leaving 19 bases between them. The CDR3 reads CASSEGGGLLGEKLFF. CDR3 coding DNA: TGTGCCAGCAGTGAGGGGGGTGGACTACTTGGGGAAAAACTGTTTTTT.

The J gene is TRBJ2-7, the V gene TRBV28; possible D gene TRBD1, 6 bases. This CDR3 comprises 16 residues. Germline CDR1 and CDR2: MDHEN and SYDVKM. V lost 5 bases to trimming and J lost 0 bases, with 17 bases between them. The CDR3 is CASSPSPTGSSYEQYF. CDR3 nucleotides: TGTGCCAGCAGTCCTTCGCCGACAGGAAGCTCCTACGAGCAGTACTTC.